This passage covers 25 T cell receptor beta chains from one sample sequenced in a study of tissue T cells after allogeneic stem cell transplantation. Libraries were prepared by immunoSEQ multiplex PCR; TCRdb keeps only in-frame clonotypes and omits some of them. The sample holds 25,000 to 35,000 clones, less than 90% seen once. Source: blood, taken before transplantation. These receptors were collected from a woman aged 18 to 49 who later had graft-versus-host disease after an allogeneic stem cell transplant.

V is TRBV2 and J is TRBJ1-2; D is ambiguous. V lost 1 base and J lost 6, with 12 bases in between. Germline CDR1 and CDR2: SNHLY and FYNNEI. The CDR3 extends over 14 amino acids. The CDR3 DNA reads TGTGCCAGCAGTGAAGAGGGTAGTGGACATGGCTACACCTTC. This codes for CASSEEGSGHGYTF.

This sequence joins TRBV5-4 and TRBJ1-2; 9 bases align to TRBD1. The CDR3 consists of 14 residues. Germline V gene data show CDR1 as SGHNT and CDR2 as YYREEE (reference sequence). V trimming: 5 bases; J trimming: 5 bases; junction bases outside the gene matches: 7. The CDR3 region is CASRGTGIWYGYTF. The CDR3, as DNA: TGTGCCAGCAGGGGGACAGGGATATGGTATGGCTACACCTTC.

The chain couples TRBV30 to TRBJ2-1; D possibly matches TRBD1 or TRBD2 (6 bases each). V dropped 0 bases and J dropped 4 bases, with 13 bases sitting between them. The CDR3 is made up of 15 amino acids. The germline V gene has CDR1 GTSNPN and CDR2 SVGIG (reference sequence). The CDR3 loop reads CAWSVRGAMYNEQFF. The CDR3 region has the DNA TGTGCCTGGAGTGTAAGGGGGGCGATGTACAATGAGCAGTTCTTC.

This chain's CDR3 is CASSSGYGYTF. In nucleotides, the CDR3 is TGTGCCAGCAGTTCAGGGTATGGCTACACCTTC. The gene calls are TRBV6-5 and TRBJ1-2; D possibly corresponds to TRBD1 (5 bases). Per germline, CDR1 MNHEY and CDR2 SVGAGI. The CDR3 length is 11 residues. Deletions cut 4 bases from V and 5 bases from J, with 5 bases between.

The rearrangement joins TRBV18 to TRBJ1-4, with TRBD1 matching 10 bases. V was clipped by 1 base and J by 5 bases; unmatched bases: 1. This CDR3 has 15 residues. Germline V lookup: CDR1 KGHSH, CDR2 LQKENI. The CDR3 spells CASSPRTGGNEKLFF. The CDR3, as DNA: TGTGCCAGCTCACCACGGACAGGGGGAAATGAAAAACTGTTTTTT.

This clone has just a few counts. The rearrangement joins TRBV30 to TRBJ1-5; no reliable D call. Germline V lookup: CDR1 GTSNPN, CDR2 SVGIG (reference sequence). The CDR3 is 12 amino acids. The germline V and J ends were trimmed by 5 bases and 7 bases, with 12 bases remaining between them. The DNA of the CDR3 is TGTGCCTGGGGGTCCGGAGGACAGCCCCAGCATTTT. It specifies CAWGSGGQPQHF.

This clone was seen a single time. V gene TRBV27 combines with J gene TRBJ2-2; 8 bases align to TRBD1. The CDR3 runs to 16 residues. Per germline, CDR1 MNHEY and CDR2 SMNVEV (reference sequence). After removal of 4 bases from V and 0 bases from J, the junction contained 4 bases not matched to a gene. CDR3 loop: CASSSRQGPNTGELFF. For the CDR3, the DNA is TGTGCCAGCAGTTCCCGACAGGGGCCGAACACCGGGGAGCTGTTTTTT.

The V gene is TRBV5-4, the J gene TRBJ1-4; D gene unclear. The CDR3 sequence is 15 residues long. Germline V CDR1 and CDR2: SGHNT, YYREEE (reference sequence). Trimming took off 6 bases at V and 9 bases at J, with 21 bases between the two ends. The CDR3 loop is CASTLGGEVPKKLFF. The CDR3 DNA sequence: TGTGCCAGCACCCTTGGAGGTGAGGTTCCCAAAAAACTGTTTTTT.

This chain uses TRBV5-4 with TRBJ2-1; D unclear. The germline V gene encodes CDR1 SGHNT and CDR2 YYREEE (reference sequence). Between the trimmed V and J ends, which lost 4 bases and 3 bases, there was a span of 14 bases. The CDR3 sequence is 15 residues long. CDR3 sequence (DNA): TGTGCCAGCAGCCAGACGCGGCCCATCTACAATGAGCAGTTCTTC. As protein: CASSQTRPIYNEQFF.

The chain has TRBV9 and TRBJ2-7; 9 nucleotides align to TRBD2. The germline V gene has CDR1 SGDLS and CDR2 YYNGEE. The ends lost 4 bases at V and 0 bases at J; junction bases unmatched: 8. The CDR3 contains 16 residues. The CDR3 DNA follows: TGTGCCAGCAGCCCTCGCGGTAGCGGGAGCTCCTACGAGCAGTACTTC. It translates to CASSPRGSGSSYEQYF. Full variable domain (rest looked up from reference TRBV9 and TRBJ2-7): DSGVTQTPKHLITATGQRVTLRCSPRSGDLSVYWYQQSLDQGLQFLIQYYNGEERAKGNILERFSAQQFPDLHSELNLSSLELGDSALYFCASSPRGSGSSYEQYFGPGTRLTVT.

CDR3 bases: TGCGCCAGCAGCTTACACCCGGGACAGGAGTTCTACGAGCAGTACTTC. Its translation is CASSLHPGQEFYEQYF. This chain connects TRBV5-1 to TRBJ2-7; 8 bases map to TRBD1. The J segment lost 3 bases and the V segment lost 2 bases, leaving 10 bases of the junction unmatched. Germline values: CDR1 SGHRS, CDR2 YFSETQ. The CDR3 spans 16 residues.

The chain has TRBV19 and TRBJ2-2; 11 bases align to TRBD1. The CDR3 is 14 amino acids. CDR1 and CDR2 (germline): LNHDA, SQIVND (reference sequence). Trimming took 6 bases from V and 6 from J; bases not matched to a gene: 3. The DNA of the CDR3 is TGTGCCAGTAGCGAGGACAGGGGGCCCGGGGAGCTGTTTTTT. Its translation: CASSEDRGPGELFF.

The J gene is TRBJ2-6, the V gene TRBV18, with D tentatively TRBD1 (6 bases). Trimming took off 3 bases at V and 0 bases at J, with 18 bases between the two ends. Germline V gene sequence: CDR1 KGHSH, CDR2 LQKENI. The CDR3 totals 19 residues. In DNA form, the CDR3 reads TGTGCCAGCTCACCCTCCCGTTGGACAGAGAGCTCTGGGGCCAACGTCCTGACTTTC. This gives the protein CASSPSRWTESSGANVLTF.

The V gene is TRBV6-4, the J gene TRBJ2-2; no reliable D call. V was pared by 4 bases and J by 0 bases, with 9 bases between. Germline V gene data show CDR1 as MRHNA and CDR2 as SNTAGT. The CDR3 contains 15 residues. The CDR3 sequence: CASSGPGPNTGELFF. Written as DNA, the CDR3 is TGTGCCAGCAGTGGCCCGGGCCCGAACACCGGGGAGCTGTTTTTT.

This rearrangement joins TRBV18 to TRBJ1-1, with 9 positions matching TRBD1. Trimming removed 5 bases from V and 1 base from J; junction bases left unmatched: 5. This CDR3 is 15 amino acids long. CDR1 is KGHSH and CDR2 is LQKENI in the germline V gene. This CDR3 reads CASSFGQGRNTEAFF. CDR3 nucleotides: TGTGCCAGCTCATTCGGACAGGGGCGGAACACTGAAGCTTTCTTT.

The V call is TRBV7-6, the J call TRBJ2-7; the match to TRBD2 covers 7 bases. The CDR3 covers 15 residues. V lost 4 bases to trimming and J lost 3 bases; unmatched junction nucleotides: 9. Germline V lookup: CDR1 SGHVS, CDR2 FNYEAQ. The CDR3 region has the DNA TGTGCCAGCAGCTCCGAAAGCGGGGACTACTACGAGCAGTACTTC. Protein sequence: CASSSESGDYYEQYF.

The rearrangement joins TRBV5-4 to TRBJ2-7; D might be TRBD1 or TRBD2, each matching 5 bases. V dropped 4 bases and J dropped 2 bases, with 16 bases sitting between them. Germline V CDR1 and CDR2: SGHNT, YYREEE (reference sequence). The length of the CDR3 is 15 residues. This CDR3 reads CASSTYFQGAYEQYF. The CDR3 region has the DNA TGTGCCAGCAGCACATACTTCCAGGGAGCCTACGAGCAGTACTTC.

This chain joins TRBV5-6 and TRBJ1-2; D may be TRBD1 (5 bases). From germline, CDR1 is SGHDT and CDR2 YYEEEE. This CDR3 is 13 amino acids long. Trimming removed 1 base from V and 2 bases from J, with 6 bases in between. Written as DNA, the CDR3 is TGTGCCAGCAGCTTGTCAGGGAACTATGGCTACACCTTC. This gives the protein CASSLSGNYGYTF.

This chain joins TRBV25-1 and TRBJ1-3, with 11 bases matching TRBD1. The CDR3 runs 17 residues. CDR1 is MGHDK, CDR2 SYGVNS, per germline. J gave up 0 bases and V 6 bases, and 7 bases lay outside the gene matches. For the CDR3, the DNA is TGTGCCAGCAGCAACCTGGGGACAGGGGGCTCTGGAAACACCATATATTTT. This encodes CASSNLGTGGSGNTIYF.

This chain connects TRBV7-9 to TRBJ2-7; TRBD1 aligns across 10 bases. Trimming cost V 3 bases and J 11 bases; bases outside gene matches: 7. This CDR3 is 13 amino acids long. Per the germline V gene, CDR1 is SEHNR and CDR2 is FQNEAQ (reference sequence). The CDR3 sequence is CASSLGQGLGEYF. The CDR3 coding sequence is TGTGCCAGCAGCTTGGGACAGGGGTTGGGCGAGTACTTC.

The V gene is TRBV6-5, the J gene TRBJ1-1; tentatively, D is TRBD1 (5 bases). Trimming stripped 0 bases from V and 2 bases from J, with 7 bases between. This CDR3 contains 14 residues. Per the germline V gene, CDR1 is MNHEY and CDR2 is SVGAGI. The CDR3 here is CASSYSGANTEAFF. In DNA, the CDR3 is TGTGCCAGCAGTTACTCAGGGGCTAACACTGAAGCTTTCTTT.

V usage is TRBV7-9 and J usage is TRBJ2-7, with a weak D call TRBD2 (5 bases). CDR1 and CDR2 (germline): SEHNR, FQNEAQ (reference sequence). Trimming stripped 4 bases from V and 0 bases from J, with 7 bases between. CDR3 size: 13 residues. The CDR3 reads CASSWESSYEQYF. The DNA of the CDR3 is TGTGCCAGCAGCTGGGAGAGCTCCTACGAGCAGTACTTC.

This chain joins TRBV4-3 and TRBJ1-1; the match to TRBD1 covers 7 bases. Germline V gene sequence: CDR1 LGHNA, CDR2 YSLEER. CDR3 length: 15 residues. J gave up 0 bases and V 6 bases, and 7 bases lay outside the gene matches. The CDR3 here is CASRGDRLMNTEAFF. CDR3 sequence (DNA): TGCGCCAGCAGGGGGGACAGACTCATGAACACTGAAGCTTTCTTT.

This clone was picked up one time. The chain uses TRBV6-6 and TRBJ2-1, with 8 bases fitting TRBD1. Trimming at V came to 10 bases and at J to 6 bases, leaving 11 bases not matched to a gene. In germline, CDR1 is MNHNY, CDR2 SVGAGI (reference sequence). This CDR3 contains 14 residues. CDR3 sequence (DNA): TGTGCCACCCAGGGGGCGGGTAAGAGCAATGAGCAGTTCTTC. This gives the protein CATQGAGKSNEQFF.

The V call is TRBV7-2, the J call TRBJ2-2; D gene unclear. Germline CDR1 and CDR2: SGHTA and FQGNSA. The V and J ends lost 3 bases and 0 bases respectively, with 8 bases between them. CDR3 length: 15 amino acids. The CDR3 loop is CASSLWVANTGELFF. CDR3 DNA: TGTGCCAGCAGCTTGTGGGTGGCGAACACCGGGGAGCTGTTTTTT.